This record looks at one TCR beta chain sequence and its context. Authors of the study amplified TCR beta CDR3 regions from RNA transcripts. HTBI primers were the set used in a first-round RT-PCR of the TCR CDR3. TCRdb reprocessed the multiplex PCR reads with MiXCR, giving one entry per CDR3 protein. The sample yields fewer than 750,000 distinct CDR3 sequences, around 45% seen once. With 6 bases removed from V and 9 bases from J, the gap between germline ends came to 5 bases. The V gene's germline CDR1 is SEHNR and CDR2 FQNEAQ (reference sequence). This CDR3 has 9 amino acids. These data are taken from a study of T cells in Graves' hyperthyroidism and ophthalmopathy.

The source is a woman between 18 and 30 years old with Graves' hyperthyroidism. This chain connects TRBV7-9 to TRBJ2-5; D gene uncertain. Sample: peripheral blood or thyroid tissue (not recorded which). CDR3 loop: CASRGSQYF. The CDR3 DNA follows: TGTGCCAGCAGAGGCTCCCAGTACTTC.